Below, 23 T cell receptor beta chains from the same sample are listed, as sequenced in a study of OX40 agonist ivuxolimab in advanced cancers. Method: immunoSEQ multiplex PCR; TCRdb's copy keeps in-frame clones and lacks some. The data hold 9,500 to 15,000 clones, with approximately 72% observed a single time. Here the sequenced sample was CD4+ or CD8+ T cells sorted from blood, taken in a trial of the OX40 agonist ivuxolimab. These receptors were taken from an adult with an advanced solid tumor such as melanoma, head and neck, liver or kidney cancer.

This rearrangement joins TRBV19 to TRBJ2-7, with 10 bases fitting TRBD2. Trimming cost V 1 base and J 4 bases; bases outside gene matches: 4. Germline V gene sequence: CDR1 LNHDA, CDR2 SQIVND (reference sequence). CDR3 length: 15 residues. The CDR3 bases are TGTGCCAGTAGTATAGCCGCTAGCGGGGGATACGAGCAGTACTTC. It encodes CASSIAASGGYEQYF.

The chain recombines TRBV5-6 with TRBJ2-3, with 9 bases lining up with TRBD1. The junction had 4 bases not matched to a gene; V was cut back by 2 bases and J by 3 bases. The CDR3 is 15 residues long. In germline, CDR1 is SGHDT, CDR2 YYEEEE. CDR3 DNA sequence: TGTGCCAGCAGCTTAGGGACAGGGTTGACAGATACGCAGTATTTT. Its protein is CASSLGTGLTDTQYF.

The CDR3 is CASSGGGYNEQFF. In DNA form, the CDR3 reads TGTGCCAGCAGCGGTGGGGGTTACAATGAGCAGTTCTTC. The chain recombines TRBV5-4 with TRBJ2-1; D is tentatively TRBD1 or TRBD2 (5 bases each). The germline CDR1 and CDR2 sequences are SGHNT and YYREEE (reference sequence). The CDR3 covers 13 residues. V was trimmed by 4 bases and J by 4 bases, leaving 9 bases between them.

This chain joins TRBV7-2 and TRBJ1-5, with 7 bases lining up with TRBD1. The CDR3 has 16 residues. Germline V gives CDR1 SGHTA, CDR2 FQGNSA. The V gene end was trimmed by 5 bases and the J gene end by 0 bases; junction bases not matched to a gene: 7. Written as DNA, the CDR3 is TGTGCCAGCAGCCAGGGGGTCCCTTATAGCAATCAGCCCCAGCATTTT. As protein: CASSQGVPYSNQPQHF.

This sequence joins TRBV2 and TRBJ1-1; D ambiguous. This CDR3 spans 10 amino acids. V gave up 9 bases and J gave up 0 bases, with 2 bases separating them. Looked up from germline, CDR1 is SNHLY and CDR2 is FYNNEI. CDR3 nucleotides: TGTGCCAGTATGAACACTGAAGCTTTCTTT. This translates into CASMNTEAFF.

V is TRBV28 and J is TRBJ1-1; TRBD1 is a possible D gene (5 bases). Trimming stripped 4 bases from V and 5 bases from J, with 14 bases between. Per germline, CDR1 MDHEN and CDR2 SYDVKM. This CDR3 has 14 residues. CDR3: CASSSWGGWTEAFF. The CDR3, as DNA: TGTGCCAGCAGTTCGTGGGGGGGTTGGACTGAAGCTTTCTTT.

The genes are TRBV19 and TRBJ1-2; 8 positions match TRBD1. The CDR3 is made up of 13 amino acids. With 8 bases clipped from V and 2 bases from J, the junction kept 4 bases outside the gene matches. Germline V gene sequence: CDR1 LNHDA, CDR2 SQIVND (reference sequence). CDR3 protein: CASGDRPNYGYTF. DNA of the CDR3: TGTGCCAGTGGGGACAGGCCAAACTATGGCTACACCTTC. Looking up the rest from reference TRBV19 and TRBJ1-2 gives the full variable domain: DGGITQSPKYLFRKEGQNVTLSCEQNLNHDAMYWYRQDPGQGLRLIYYSQIVNDFQKGDIAEGYSVSREKKESFPLTVTSAQKNPTAFYLCASGDRPNYGYTFGSGTRLTVV.

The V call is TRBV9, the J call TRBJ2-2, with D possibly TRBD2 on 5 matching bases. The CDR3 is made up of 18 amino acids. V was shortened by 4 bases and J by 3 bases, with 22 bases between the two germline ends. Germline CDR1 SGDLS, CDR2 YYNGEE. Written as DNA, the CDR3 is TGTGCCAGCAGCTCTCCAGCCCGGGTGGCGGGTGACACCGGGGAGCTGTTTTTT. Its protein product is CASSSPARVAGDTGELFF.

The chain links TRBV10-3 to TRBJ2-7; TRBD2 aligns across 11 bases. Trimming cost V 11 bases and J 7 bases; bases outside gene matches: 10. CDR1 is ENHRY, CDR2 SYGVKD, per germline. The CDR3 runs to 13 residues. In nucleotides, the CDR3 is TGTGCCTCCGGGACTAGCGGAGCGGGGGAGCAGTACTTC. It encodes CASGTSGAGEQYF.

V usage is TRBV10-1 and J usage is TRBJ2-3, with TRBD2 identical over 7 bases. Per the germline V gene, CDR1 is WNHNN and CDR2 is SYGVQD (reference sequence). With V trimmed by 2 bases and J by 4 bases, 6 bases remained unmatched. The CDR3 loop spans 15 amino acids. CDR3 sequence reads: CASSEDAGEPDTQYF. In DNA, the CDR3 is TGCGCCAGCAGTGAGGACGCGGGAGAGCCAGATACGCAGTATTTT.

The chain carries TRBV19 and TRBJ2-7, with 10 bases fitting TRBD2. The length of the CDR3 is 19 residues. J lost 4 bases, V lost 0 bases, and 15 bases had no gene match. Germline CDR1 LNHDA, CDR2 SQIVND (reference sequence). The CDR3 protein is CASSIDLMRTSGAVYEQYF. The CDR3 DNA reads TGTGCCAGTAGTATAGATTTAATGAGGACTAGCGGAGCCGTGTACGAGCAGTACTTC.

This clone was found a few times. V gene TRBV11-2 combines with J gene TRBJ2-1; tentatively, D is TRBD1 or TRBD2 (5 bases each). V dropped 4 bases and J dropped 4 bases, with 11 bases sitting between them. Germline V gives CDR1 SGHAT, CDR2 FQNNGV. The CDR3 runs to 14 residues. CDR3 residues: CASSSGRLYNEQFF. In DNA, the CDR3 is TGTGCCAGCAGCTCGGGACGCTTGTACAATGAGCAGTTCTTC.

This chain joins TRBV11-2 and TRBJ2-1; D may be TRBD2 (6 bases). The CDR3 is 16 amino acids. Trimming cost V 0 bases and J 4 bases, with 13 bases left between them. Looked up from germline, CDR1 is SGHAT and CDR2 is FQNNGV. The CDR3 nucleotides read TGTGCCAGCAGCTTAGATCTCAGCGGGTGGTACAATGAGCAGTTCTTC. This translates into CASSLDLSGWYNEQFF.

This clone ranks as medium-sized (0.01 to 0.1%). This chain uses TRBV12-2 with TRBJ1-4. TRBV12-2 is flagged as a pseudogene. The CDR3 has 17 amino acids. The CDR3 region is CASRSREGGVTNEKLFF. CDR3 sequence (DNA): TGTGCAAGTCGCTCTAGGGAGGGTGGAGTAACTAATGAAAAACTGTTTTTT.

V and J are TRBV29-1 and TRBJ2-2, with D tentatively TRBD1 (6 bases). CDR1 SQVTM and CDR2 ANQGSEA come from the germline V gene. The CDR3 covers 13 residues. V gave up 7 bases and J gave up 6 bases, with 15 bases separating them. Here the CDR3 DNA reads TGCAGCGGGTCCCCTGGGGGCGCCGGGGAGCTGTTTTTT. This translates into CSGSPGGAGELFF.

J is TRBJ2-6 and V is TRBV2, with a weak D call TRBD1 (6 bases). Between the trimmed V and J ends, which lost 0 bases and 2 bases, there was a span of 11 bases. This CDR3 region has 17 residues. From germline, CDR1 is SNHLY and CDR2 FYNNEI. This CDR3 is CASSEALSGAGANVLTF. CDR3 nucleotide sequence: TGTGCCAGCAGTGAAGCGCTTTCAGGGGCTGGGGCCAACGTCCTGACTTTC.

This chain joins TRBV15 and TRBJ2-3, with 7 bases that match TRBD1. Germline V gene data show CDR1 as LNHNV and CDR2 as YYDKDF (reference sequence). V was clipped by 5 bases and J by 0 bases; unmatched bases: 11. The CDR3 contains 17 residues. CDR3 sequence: CATSDLNTGASTDTQYF. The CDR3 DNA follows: TGTGCCACCAGCGATTTGAATACAGGGGCTAGCACAGATACGCAGTATTTT.

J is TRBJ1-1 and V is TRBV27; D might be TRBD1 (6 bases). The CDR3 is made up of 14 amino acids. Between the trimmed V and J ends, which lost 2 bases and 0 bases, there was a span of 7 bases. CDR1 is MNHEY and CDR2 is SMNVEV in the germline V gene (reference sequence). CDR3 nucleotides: TGTGCCAGCAGTTTAGGGACACTGAACACTGAAGCTTTCTTT. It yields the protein CASSLGTLNTEAFF.

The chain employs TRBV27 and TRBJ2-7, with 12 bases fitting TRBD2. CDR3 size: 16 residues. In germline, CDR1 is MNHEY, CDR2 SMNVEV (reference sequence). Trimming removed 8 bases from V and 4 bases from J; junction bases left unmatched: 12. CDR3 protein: CASSSPRTSGMYEQYF. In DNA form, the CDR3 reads TGTGCCAGCTCATCCCCTCGGACTAGCGGGATGTACGAGCAGTACTTC.

The CDR3, as DNA: TGCAGCGTTGAAGATCGGGAACGGGACAGGGGATATCGTCTACGTGCCAACGTCCTGACTTTC. Residues: CSVEDRERDRGYRLRANVLTF. This rearrangement joins TRBV29-1 to TRBJ2-6; 10 bases match TRBD1. Unmatched junction bases numbered 21, after V lost 0 bases and J lost 7 bases. The CDR3 has 21 amino acids. Germline CDR1 reads SQVTM; CDR2 reads ANQGSEA. The entire variable domain, with the rest obtained from reference TRBV29-1 and TRBJ2-6, is as follows: SAVISQKPSRDICQRGTSLTIQCQVDSQVTMMFWYRQQPGQSLTLIATANQGSEATYESGFVIDKFPISRPNLTFSTLTVSNMSPEDSSIYLCSVEDRERDRGYRLRANVLTFGAGSRLTVL.

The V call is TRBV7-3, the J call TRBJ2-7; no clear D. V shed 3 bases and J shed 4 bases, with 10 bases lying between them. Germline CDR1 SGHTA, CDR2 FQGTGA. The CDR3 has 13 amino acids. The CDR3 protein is CASSFRPGYEQYF. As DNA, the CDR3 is TGTGCCAGCAGCTTTCGTCCCGGGTACGAGCAGTACTTC.

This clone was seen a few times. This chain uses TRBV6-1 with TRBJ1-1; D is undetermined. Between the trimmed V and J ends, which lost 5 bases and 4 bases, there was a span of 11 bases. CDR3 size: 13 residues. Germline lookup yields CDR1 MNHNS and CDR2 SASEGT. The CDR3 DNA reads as TGTGCCAGCAGTTTAACAGAGACCACTGAAGCTTTCTTT. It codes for CASSLTETTEAFF.

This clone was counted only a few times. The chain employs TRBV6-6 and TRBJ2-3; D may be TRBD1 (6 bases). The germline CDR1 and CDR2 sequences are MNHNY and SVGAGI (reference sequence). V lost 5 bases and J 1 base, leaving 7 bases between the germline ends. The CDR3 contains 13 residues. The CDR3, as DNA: TGTGCCAGCAGTAGGACAGGCACAGATACGCAGTATTTT. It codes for CASSRTGTDTQYF.